The T cell receptor beta chain described here comes from a study of blood T cell repertoires in COVID-19. About the research overall: Collection of acute and convalescent COVID-19 samples took place in the United States, Italy and Spain. Nucleic acid was either cDNA or gDNA, and it came from T cells, B-cell-depleted T cells, or PBMCs.

How the authors handled the data: Amplification from reference gene primers served as the basis for estimated nucleated cell counts. Repertoires were generated with immunoSEQ multiplex PCR, while TCRdb's copy carries only in-frame clones and drops some. The DNA gave D and trimming, while V, J and clone size come from that table. Of 150,000 to 200,000 clones listed, about 86% are singletons. Sequencing used peripheral blood. This sequence was found in a man between 65 and 85 years old with active or convalescent COVID-19.

CDR3: CASSSRVSGGLETQYF. CDR3 DNA sequence: TGTGCCAGCAGCTCCCGTGTGTCGGGGGGGCTGGAGACCCAGTACTTC. The gene calls are TRBV7-9 and TRBJ2-5, with 8 nucleotides matching TRBD2. V was clipped by 4 bases and J by 5 bases; unmatched bases: 12. Germline assignment: CDR1 SEHNR and CDR2 FQNEAQ (reference sequence). This CDR3 has 16 residues.